The 20 T cell receptor beta chains below come from one sample, sequenced in a study of radiation and T cells in renal cell carcinoma. Regarding time point: blood 4 weeks post-SBRT, at nephrectomy. Treatment specified: 15 Gy SBRT to primary tumor, nephrectomy 4 weeks later. The table came from immunoSEQ multiplex PCR; TCRdb's copy has only in-frame clones and leaves some out. The sample lists roughly 58,000 clones, 65% to 80% occurring once. Sequencing was performed on blood, taken from a patient whose treatment included radiotherapy and nephrectomy. The receptors were gathered from a man in his fifties or sixties with renal cell carcinoma.

The V and J genes are TRBV14 and TRBJ2-2, with 9 bases aligning to TRBD2. J gave up 0 bases and V 4 bases, and 3 bases lay outside the gene matches. The CDR3 runs 16 residues. Germline V gene sequence: CDR1 SGHDN, CDR2 FVKESK. The CDR3 nucleotides read TGTGCCAGCAGCCCTTTAGCGGGGGCGAACACCGGGGAGCTGTTTTTT. Protein: CASSPLAGANTGELFF.

This chain connects TRBV11-2 to TRBJ2-1; TRBD1 matches 8 bases. Losses at the gene ends were 5 bases for V and 15 bases for J; bases not matched to a gene: 9. Germline CDR1 reads SGHAT; CDR2 reads FQNNGV. The CDR3 runs to 12 residues. CDR3 sequence (DNA): TGTGCCAGCAGCCCGGACAGGGTGTTGGGGTTCTTC. Encoded protein: CASSPDRVLGFF.

The rearrangement links TRBV30 to TRBJ2-7; 7 bases match TRBD1. V was pared by 1 base and J by 0 bases, with 3 bases of the junction left unmatched. CDR1 GTSNPN and CDR2 SVGIG come from the germline V gene (reference sequence). The CDR3 loop spans 14 amino acids. The CDR3 is CAWSGTGSSYEQYF. Here the CDR3 DNA reads TGTGCCTGGAGTGGGACAGGTAGCTCCTACGAGCAGTACTTC.

The chain couples TRBV6-5 to TRBJ2-5; tentatively, D is TRBD1 or TRBD2 (5 bases each). Looked up from germline, CDR1 is MNHEY and CDR2 is SVGAGI. The V end lost 0 bases, the J end lost 6 bases, and 11 bases lay between the germline ends. CDR3 length: 14 residues. CDR3 amino acids: CASSYSRGVKTQYF. CDR3 nucleotide sequence: TGTGCCAGCAGTTACTCGAGGGGTGTCAAGACCCAGTACTTC.

The chain couples TRBV18 to TRBJ2-2, with D possibly being TRBD1 (5 bases). Between the trimmed V and J ends, which lost 0 bases and 3 bases, there was a span of 11 bases. Germline CDR1 and CDR2: KGHSH and LQKENI. This CDR3 has 16 amino acids. For the CDR3, the DNA is TGTGCCAGCTCACCACCGCAGGGCGCCGACACCGGGGAGCTGTTTTTT. It translates to CASSPPQGADTGELFF. The whole variable domain, filled in from reference TRBV18 and TRBJ2-2, reads NAGVMQNPRHLVRRRGQEARLRCSPMKGHSHVYWYRQLPEEGLKFMVYLQKENIIDESGMPKERFSAEFPKEGPSILRIQQVVRGDSAAYFCASSPPQGADTGELFFGEGSRLTVL.

This rearrangement joins TRBV9 to TRBJ2-2, with 16 bases identical to TRBD2. Trimming at V came to 4 bases and at J to 5 bases, leaving 8 bases not matched to a gene. The germline gives CDR1 SGDLS, CDR2 YYNGEE. The length of the CDR3 is 18 residues. The CDR3 DNA follows: TGTGCCAGCAGCCGGGGACTAGCGGGAGGGCAGGTAACCGGGGAGCTGTTTTTT. As protein: CASSRGLAGGQVTGELFF.

The V call is TRBV11-2, the J call TRBJ2-7; possibly TRBD1 or TRBD2 for D (5 bases each). In germline, CDR1 is SGHAT, CDR2 FQNNGV. Trimming removed 5 bases from V and 3 bases from J, with 14 bases in between. The CDR3 spans 14 residues. The chain's CDR3 is CASSLAGSFYEQYF. For the CDR3, the DNA is TGTGCCAGCAGCCTTGCAGGGAGCTTCTACGAGCAGTACTTC.

The chain uses TRBV14 and TRBJ2-1; possibly TRBD2 for D (5 bases). Germline CDR1 and CDR2: SGHDN and FVKESK. V lost 1 base to trimming and J lost 9 bases, with 13 bases between them. The CDR3 consists of 14 residues. The CDR3 reads CASSQGTSRSEQFF. Here the CDR3 DNA reads TGTGCCAGCAGCCAAGGGACTTCTCGGAGTGAGCAGTTCTTC.

V is TRBV19 and J is TRBJ1-3; no clear D gene. V shed 5 bases and J shed 0 bases, with 14 bases lying between them. Germline loops: CDR1 LNHDA, CDR2 SQIVND (reference sequence). This CDR3 region has 16 residues. The CDR3 is CASSARPGSSGNTIYF. The CDR3, as DNA: TGTGCCAGTAGTGCCCGGCCGGGGAGCTCTGGAAACACCATATATTTT.

CDR3 loop: CASSPGRTALTDTQYF. DNA of the CDR3: TGTGCCAGCAGCCCAGGGAGGACAGCGCTTACAGATACGCAGTATTTT. The chain is built from TRBV7-2 and TRBJ2-3, with D possibly being TRBD1 or TRBD2 (6 bases each). Germline V gene sequence: CDR1 SGHTA, CDR2 FQGNSA. Trimming left V 5 bases short and J 3 bases short, with 18 bases between. This CDR3 is 16 amino acids long.

The gene calls are TRBV11-2 and TRBJ1-2; the D is unclear. The V gene's germline CDR1 is SGHAT and CDR2 FQNNGV. The CDR3 contains 14 residues. V gave up 0 bases and J gave up 1 base, with 6 bases separating them. DNA for the CDR3: TGTGCCAGCAGCTTAGAACGGATTAACTATGGCTACACCTTC. This sequence encodes CASSLERINYGYTF.

The chain couples TRBV7-9 to TRBJ1-2; D remains unclear. The V gene's germline CDR1 is SEHNR and CDR2 FQNEAQ (reference sequence). Trimming stripped 0 bases from V and 2 bases from J, with 7 bases between. This CDR3 region has 14 residues. CDR3: CASSLAQVNYGYTF. Here the CDR3 DNA reads TGTGCCAGCAGCTTAGCGCAAGTAAACTATGGCTACACCTTC. The full variable domain, rest sourced from reference TRBV7-9 and TRBJ1-2, is DTGVSQNPRHKITKRGQNVTFRCDPISEHNRLYWYRQTLGQGPEFLTYFQNEAQLEKSRLLSDRFSAERPKGSFSTLEIQRTEQGDSAMYLCASSLAQVNYGYTFGSGTRLTVV.

The chain combines TRBV15 with TRBJ1-1; D might be TRBD1 (6 bases). Looked up from germline, CDR1 is LNHNV and CDR2 is YYDKDF (reference sequence). The CDR3 sequence is 15 residues long. The V end lost 5 bases, the J end lost 6 bases, and 19 bases lay between the germline ends. CDR3 protein: CATSLLGVGGSEAFF. In DNA, the CDR3 is TGTGCCACCAGCCTCCTCGGGGTAGGGGGGTCTGAAGCTTTCTTT.

The rearrangement uses TRBV6-5 and TRBJ1-1; no firm D call. This CDR3 contains 15 residues. V lost 7 bases and J 4 bases, leaving 19 bases between the germline ends. Germline V gene data show CDR1 as MNHEY and CDR2 as SVGAGI. This CDR3 is CASTPPGREGTEAFF. In nucleotides, the CDR3 is TGTGCCAGCACTCCCCCCGGCCGAGAGGGCACTGAAGCTTTCTTT.

The V call is TRBV30, the J call TRBJ2-2; 7 bases are shared with TRBD1. Germline CDR1 and CDR2: GTSNPN and SVGIG (reference sequence). There are 15 residues in the CDR3. V trimming: 4 bases; J trimming: 3 bases; junction bases outside the gene matches: 8. Written as DNA, the CDR3 is TGTGCCTGGACACTACAGGGGTTTGACACCGGGGAGCTGTTTTTT. This encodes CAWTLQGFDTGELFF.

The J gene is TRBJ2-5, the V gene TRBV5-4; TRBD1 or TRBD2 may be the D gene (5 bases each). Deletions cut 0 bases from V and 5 bases from J, with 20 bases between. The CDR3 extends over 17 amino acids. Germline V gene sequence: CDR1 SGHNT, CDR2 YYREEE (reference sequence). CDR3 nucleotides: TGTGCCAGCAGCTTGGGACAAGCTAGGGGAGACGGGGAGACCCAGTACTTC. It is translated as CASSLGQARGDGETQYF.

This rearrangement joins TRBV7-3 to TRBJ1-2; perhaps TRBD1 as D (6 bases). Looked up from germline, CDR1 is SGHTA and CDR2 is FQGTGA. Trimming removed 0 bases at V and 5 bases at J, with 16 bases between. This CDR3 has 16 amino acids. The CDR3 region has the DNA TGTGCCAGCAGCTTAACTGGGGACACAACCTTTTATGGCTACACCTTC. Residues: CASSLTGDTTFYGYTF.

The CDR3 loop is CASSKGDRTNTEAFF. The CDR3 DNA follows: TGTGCCAGTAGTAAGGGAGACAGGACTAACACTGAAGCTTTCTTT. The chain is built from TRBV19 and TRBJ1-1; perhaps TRBD1 as D (6 bases). This CDR3 has 15 residues. Germline CDR1 LNHDA, CDR2 SQIVND (reference sequence). V lost 4 bases, J lost 2 bases, and 14 bases lay in between.

J is TRBJ2-3 and V is TRBV27, with D perhaps matching TRBD2 (5 bases). V lost 6 bases, J lost 1 base, and 8 bases lay in between. The CDR3 spans 13 residues. Germline assignment: CDR1 MNHEY and CDR2 SMNVEV (reference sequence). Here the CDR3 reads CASRDGGTDTQYF. In DNA form, the CDR3 reads TGTGCCAGCAGAGACGGGGGCACAGATACGCAGTATTTT.

The chain is built from TRBV7-8 and TRBJ1-5; D is uncertain. Germline-derived CDR1 and CDR2 are SGHVS and FQNEAQ. The CDR3 is 15 amino acids. Between the trimmed V and J ends, which lost 1 base and 6 bases, there was a span of 13 bases. Written as DNA, the CDR3 is TGTGCCAGCAGCTTAGAATTAACGGTGGGTCAGCCCCAGCATTTT. Protein sequence: CASSLELTVGQPQHF.